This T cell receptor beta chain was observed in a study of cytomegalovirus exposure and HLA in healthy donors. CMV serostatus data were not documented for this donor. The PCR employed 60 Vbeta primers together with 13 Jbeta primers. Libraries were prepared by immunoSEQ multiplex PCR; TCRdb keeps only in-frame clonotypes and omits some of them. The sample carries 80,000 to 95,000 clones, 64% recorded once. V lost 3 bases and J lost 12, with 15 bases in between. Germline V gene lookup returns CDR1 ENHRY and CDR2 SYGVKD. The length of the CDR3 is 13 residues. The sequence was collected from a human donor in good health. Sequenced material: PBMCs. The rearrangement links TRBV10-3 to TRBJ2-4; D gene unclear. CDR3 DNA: TGTGCCATCAGTGAAGGATCCCCGGAGAATCAGTACTTC. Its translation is CAISEGSPENQYF.